This entry lists 21 T cell receptor beta chains sequenced from one sample in a study of T-cell reconstitution after alpha-beta-depleted transplantation in children. The TCRbeta library incorporated unique molecular identifiers. MiXCR, applied by TCRdb to the PCR reads, yields one record per CDR3 protein. The data show 45,000 to 55,000 distinct CDR3 sequences, 5.5% to 7.5% seen once. Material: PBMCs, mostly from graft donor cells, obtained 60 days after TCRalphabeta/CD19-depleted stem cell transplant. The receptors were sampled from a female patient aged 2-15 years who had a stem cell transplant for aplastic anemia, so the T cells may come from the graft donor.

The chain carries TRBV28 and TRBJ1-2; D possibly corresponds to TRBD1 (6 bases). This CDR3 comprises 12 residues. Between the trimmed V and J ends, which lost 7 bases and 8 bases, there was a span of 14 bases. Germline-derived CDR1 and CDR2 are MDHEN and SYDVKM. CDR3 bases: TGTGCCAGCAACAACAGGGAGGTCGGCTACACCTTC. Residues: CASNNREVGYTF.

The sample holds many counts of this clonotype. CDR3 region: CASSLVGYGYTF. CDR3 sequence (DNA): TGTGCCAGCAGCTTAGTAGGGTATGGCTACACCTTC. The gene calls are TRBV7-8 and TRBJ1-2; D not certain. Between the trimmed V and J ends, which lost 1 base and 5 bases, there was a span of 5 bases. Germline loops: CDR1 SGHVS, CDR2 FQNEAQ. The CDR3 spans 12 residues.

This clonotype was counted at least ten times. This rearrangement joins TRBV12-3 or TRBV12-4 to TRBJ1-2, with 11 bases aligning to TRBD1. The CDR3 is made up of 15 amino acids. The junction had 2 bases not matched to a gene; V was cut back by 4 bases and J by 1 base. The chain's CDR3 is CASSWGQGDNYGYTF. The CDR3 region has the DNA TGTGCCAGCAGTTGGGGACAGGGGGATAACTATGGCTACACCTTC.

V gene TRBV1 combines with J gene TRBJ2-7; the table's D call, TRBD2, was not checked against the DNA. TRBV1 is a listed pseudogene. This CDR3 has 10 amino acids. CDR3 coding DNA: TGCACCAGCAGAGCGGGCGAGCAGTACTTC. As protein: CTSRAGEQYF.

This clonotype was counted at least ten times. The chain carries TRBV11-2 and TRBJ1-1; possible D gene TRBD1, 5 bases. This CDR3 region has 13 residues. V dropped 6 bases and J dropped 0 bases, with 8 bases sitting between them. In germline, CDR1 is SGHAT, CDR2 FQNNGV. The CDR3, as DNA: TGTGCCAGCAGTTCAGGGTTGAACACTGAAGCTTTCTTT. Encoded protein: CASSSGLNTEAFF.

There are many counts of this clonotype. V usage is TRBV29-1 and J usage is TRBJ2-3; D is undetermined. The CDR3 length is 14 residues. Trimming left V 4 bases short and J 2 bases short, with 13 bases between. Germline V CDR1 and CDR2: SQVTM, ANQGSEA. CDR3 amino acids: CSVGALRTTDTQYF. CDR3 nucleotides: TGCAGCGTTGGGGCTCTACGAACCACAGATACGCAGTATTTT.

J is TRBJ2-7 and V is TRBV15; D gene unclear. Germline loops: CDR1 LNHNV, CDR2 YYDKDF (reference sequence). The germline V and J ends were trimmed by 0 bases and 6 bases, with 9 bases remaining between them. The CDR3 spans 13 residues. The CDR3 nucleotides are TGTGCCACCAGCAGAGATTTGTACGGCGAGCAGTACTTC. It specifies CATSRDLYGEQYF. Drawing the rest from reference TRBV15 and TRBJ2-7, the complete variable domain is DAMVIQNPRYQVTQFGKPVTLSCSQTLNHNVMYWYQQKSSQAPKLLFHYYDKDFNNEADTPDNFQSRRPNTSFCFLDIRSPGLGDTAMYLCATSRDLYGEQYFGPGTRLTVT.

This clonotype has a handful of counts. The V and J genes are TRBV15 and TRBJ1-6; D call uncertain. This CDR3 is 14 amino acids long. The germline gives CDR1 LNHNV, CDR2 YYDKDF (reference sequence). Between the trimmed V and J ends, which lost 7 bases and 6 bases, there was a span of 13 bases. Written as DNA, the CDR3 is TGTGCCACCACCTGGCGGGTAGCTAATTCACCCCTCCACTTT. Encoded protein: CATTWRVANSPLHF.

This clonotype has only a few counts. The V and J genes are TRBV24-1 and TRBJ2-5, with TRBD2 matching 7 bases. The V and J ends lost 0 bases and 9 bases, in that order; junction bases with no gene match: 0. CDR1 and CDR2 from the germline V gene are KGHDR and SFDVKD. This CDR3 is built from 12 residues. As DNA, the CDR3 is TGTGCCACCAGTGATTTGGGGGGGGCCCAGTACTTC. Protein product: CATSDLGGAQYF.

This clonotype has ten or more counts. V and J are TRBV20-1 and TRBJ2-3, with 7 bases aligning to TRBD2. CDR1 and CDR2 from the germline V gene are DFQATT and SNEGSKA (reference sequence). The CDR3 spans 13 residues. The J segment lost 2 bases and the V segment lost 2 bases, leaving 1 base of the junction unmatched. The CDR3 DNA reads as TGCAGTGCTAGACGACTAGCCACAGATACGCAGTATTTT. Amino acids: CSARRLATDTQYF.

This clonotype was found many times. The junction differs from germline at one of its ends, possibly a read error. In nucleotides, the CDR3 is TGTGCCAGCAGCCGGGACGCGGACCCGGCGGTTTTT. Translating it yields CASSRDADPAVF. The chain recombines TRBV7-9 with TRBJ1-4; TRBD1 might be the D (5 bases). This CDR3 comprises 12 residues. Germline V CDR1 and CDR2: SEHNR, FQNEAQ (reference sequence).

In its sample, this clonotype was seen many times. The CDR3: CSARGGREVDTQYF. CDR3 DNA sequence: TGCAGTGCTAGAGGAGGCAGGGAGGTGGATACGCAGTATTTT. The J gene is TRBJ2-3, the V gene TRBV20-1; tentatively, D is TRBD2 (6 bases). The CDR3 runs to 14 residues. Trimming left V 1 base short and J 6 bases short, with 14 bases between. The V gene's germline CDR1 is DFQATT and CDR2 SNEGSKA (reference sequence).

This clonotype was recorded at least ten times. V gene TRBV5-4 combines with J gene TRBJ2-3, with TRBD2 matching over 11 bases. Trimming cost V 2 bases and J 6 bases; bases outside gene matches: 5. Per the germline V gene, CDR1 is SGHNT and CDR2 is YYREEE (reference sequence). This CDR3 spans 15 amino acids. The CDR3 is CASSFRLAGSDTQYF. The CDR3, as DNA: TGTGCCAGCAGCTTTAGACTAGCGGGGTCCGATACGCAGTATTTT.

The chain carries TRBV7-6 and TRBJ2-2, with D uncertain. The CDR3 has 14 amino acids. The V gene lost 4 bases and the J gene lost 1 base, with 7 bases spanning the gap. Germline V gene sequence: CDR1 SGHVS, CDR2 FNYEAQ. The DNA for the CDR3 is TGTGCCAGCAGCTCATCGTGGAACACCGGGGAGCTGTTTTTT. It translates to CASSSSWNTGELFF.

The table lists this clonotype with a few counts. This chain connects TRBV7-9 to TRBJ1-2; D possibly corresponds to TRBD1 (6 bases). CDR3 length: 14 residues. The germline V gene encodes CDR1 SEHNR and CDR2 FQNEAQ (reference sequence). V lost 5 bases and J 3 bases, leaving 13 bases between the germline ends. CDR3 bases: TGTGCCAGCAGCCGGGGGGGCGGCTACTATGGCTACACCTTC. This sequence encodes CASSRGGGYYGYTF.

This clonotype was seen ten or more times. The chain combines TRBV29-1 with TRBJ2-1; 9 nucleotides agree with TRBD2. The CDR3 loop spans 17 amino acids. From germline, CDR1 is SQVTM and CDR2 ANQGSEA. Trimming cost V 0 bases and J 5 bases; bases outside gene matches: 11. CDR3 nucleotides: TGCAGCGTTGAAGATCCCGCGGGAGGGCCGCTAAACAATGAGCAGTTCTTC. This translates into CSVEDPAGGPLNNEQFF.

In its sample, this clonotype was seen a few times. In DNA, the CDR3 is TGTGCCAGTAGTCTAGCGGGGGGTTCGGATACGCAGTATTTT. It codes for CASSLAGGSDTQYF. V gene TRBV19 combines with J gene TRBJ2-3, with 11 bases lining up with TRBD2. This CDR3 is 14 amino acids long. J lost 6 bases, V lost 5 bases, and 4 bases had no gene match. Germline CDR1 and CDR2: LNHDA and SQIVND (reference sequence).

At least ten counts were recorded for this clonotype. The chain joins TRBV24-1 to TRBJ2-4, with 8 bases matching TRBD1. The trim removed 3 bases at V and 9 bases at J, leaving 9 bases unmatched. Germline assignment: CDR1 KGHDR and CDR2 SFDVKD. The CDR3 runs 15 residues. The CDR3 region has the DNA TGTGCCACCAGTGATCCCGGACAGGGCCCAAGCATTCAGTACTTC. Protein: CATSDPGQGPSIQYF.

This clonotype was seen a handful of times. The chain combines TRBV12-3 or TRBV12-4 with TRBJ1-6; no clear D gene. The V end was cut by 6 bases, the J end by 4 bases, with 7 bases between. The CDR3 runs to 13 residues. CDR3 region: CASSRDYNSPLHF. The CDR3 DNA follows: TGTGCCAGCAGCCGAGATTATAATTCACCCCTCCACTTT.

This chain joins TRBV7-9 and TRBJ1-1, with D unresolved. Trimming took 5 bases from V and 5 from J, leaving 3 bases between them. The CDR3 totals 10 residues. Germline CDR1 and CDR2: SEHNR and FQNEAQ (reference sequence). In nucleotides, the CDR3 is TGTGCCAGCAGCCCAACTGAAGCTTTCTTT. Residues: CASSPTEAFF.

This clonotype was recorded at least ten times. The rearrangement uses TRBV7-2 and TRBJ2-3; TRBD2 matches at 10 bases. CDR1 and CDR2 from the germline V gene are SGHTA and FQGNSA. CDR3 size: 15 residues. V lost 4 bases to trimming and J lost 3 bases; unmatched junction nucleotides: 4. The CDR3 sequence: CASSSSGRRTDTQYF. The DNA for the CDR3 is TGTGCCAGCAGCTCTAGCGGGAGACGGACAGATACGCAGTATTTT.